The sequence of this TCR beta chain was determined in a study of T cells in tuberculosis. Study-level points and caveats: Smaller distances to GMM-specific TCRs suggested their expansion in active tuberculosis. A GMM-specific repertoire classifier reached roughly 90% accuracy, AUROC 0.85 to 0.95. Smaller alpha distances in active tuberculosis partly reflected shorter CDR3-alpha lengths.

Worth noting for this clone: Antigen: not known.

Time point given: new active TB diagnosis, blood taken before or within 7 days of starting treatment. The V end was cut by 4 bases, the J end by 5 bases, with 14 bases between. The germline V gene encodes CDR1 SQVTM and CDR2 ANQGSEA. This CDR3 comprises 13 residues. The protocol was immunoSEQ multiplex PCR, while the TCRdb copy is restricted to in-frame clones and leaves out a portion. The sample contains about 22,000 clones, about 85% of which appear only once. Source: PBMCs, taken at tuberculosis diagnosis. This chain joins TRBV29-1 and TRBJ1-1; the D gene is possibly TRBD1 (6 bases). The clonotype originates from an adult with tuberculosis. The CDR3: CSVVGGQRTEAFF. CDR3 DNA sequence: TGCAGCGTTGTCGGAGGACAGAGGACTGAAGCTTTCTTT.